These 17 T cell receptor beta chains share one sample of origin, sequenced in a study of long-term antiretroviral therapy in people with HIV. An immunoSEQ assay, version v3.0, was performed at survey level. The data were produced by immunoSEQ multiplex PCR, yet TCRdb's version contains in-frame clones alone and is incomplete. Here the sample spans roughly 34,000 clones, about four fifths being singletons. The source was unsorted PBMCs, collected 1.9 years after starting antiretroviral therapy. The source is a man between 18 and 29 years old with HIV.

DNA of the CDR3: TGTGCCAGCAGCTTAGTAACCGGGGCCGGCGAGCAGTACTTC. Its protein product is CASSLVTGAGEQYF. The chain recombines TRBV11-2 with TRBJ2-7, with D tentatively TRBD1 or TRBD2 (5 bases each). The germline CDR1 and CDR2 sequences are SGHAT and FQNNGV. Trimming took off 1 base at V and 6 bases at J, with 13 bases between the two ends. This CDR3 region has 14 residues. The full variable domain, with the rest looked up from reference TRBV11-2 and TRBJ2-7, is EAGVAQSPRYKIIEKRQSVAFWCNPISGHATLYWYQQILGQGPKLLIQFQNNGVVDDSQLPKDRFSAERLKGVDSTLKIQPAKLEDSAVYLCASSLVTGAGEQYFGPGTRLTVT.

The gene calls are TRBV11-2 and TRBJ1-2; no clear D gene. The germline V gene has CDR1 SGHAT and CDR2 FQNNGV. V was clipped by 3 bases and J by 3 bases, with 8 bases between them. CDR3 length: 13 amino acids. In DNA, the CDR3 is TGTGCCAGCAGCTTTTCGGTGGACTATGGCTACACCTTC. Its protein is CASSFSVDYGYTF.

The genes are TRBV6-5 and TRBJ1-5; D unresolved. Trimming pared 0 bases from V and 6 bases from J, leaving 6 bases between. CDR3 length equals 13 residues. Germline CDR1 is MNHEY and CDR2 is SVGAGI. The CDR3 loop is CASSYSGIQPQHF. CDR3 bases: TGTGCCAGCAGTTACTCGGGGATTCAGCCCCAGCATTTT.

The chain links TRBV19 to TRBJ2-4, with D unresolved. The CDR3 runs 11 residues. Germline-derived CDR1 and CDR2 are LNHDA and SQIVND (reference sequence). Trimming took 7 bases from V and 5 from J, leaving 6 bases between them. CDR3 sequence (DNA): TGTGCCAGTAAACAGCAAAACATTCAGTACTTC. Its protein is CASKQQNIQYF.

This rearrangement joins TRBV4-1 to TRBJ1-3, with a weak D call TRBD1 (5 bases). V was clipped by 1 base and J by 0 bases, with 13 bases between them. CDR3 size: 17 residues. In germline, CDR1 is MGHRA, CDR2 YSYEKL. The CDR3 DNA reads TGCGCCAGCAGCCAAGCGACCGGACATCACTCTGGAAACACCATATATTTT. This gives the protein CASSQATGHHSGNTIYF.

V is TRBV7-3 and J is TRBJ2-6; D possibly corresponds to TRBD1 (6 bases). V lost 2 bases to trimming and J lost 2 bases, with 16 bases between them. There are 18 residues in the CDR3. The germline V gene has CDR1 SGHTA and CDR2 FQGTGA. Here the CDR3 DNA reads TGTGCCAGCAGCTTACGGTCAGCCAGGGGAACTGGGGCCAACGTCCTGACTTTC. It codes for CASSLRSARGTGANVLTF.

The table lists this clone with a count of one. V usage is TRBV10-1 and J usage is TRBJ2-7; possibly TRBD2 for D (7 bases). The CDR3 length is 14 residues. V was clipped by 10 bases and J by 5 bases, with 21 bases between them. The germline V gene has CDR1 WNHNN and CDR2 SYGVQD (reference sequence). For the CDR3, the DNA is TGCGCCACCCCGGTCCGGGGGGCCTACCACGAGCAGTACTTC. Translated, it gives CATPVRGAYHEQYF.

This chain joins TRBV15 and TRBJ1-5; D gene ambiguous. Trimming took 0 bases from V and 6 from J, leaving 6 bases between them. This CDR3 contains 13 residues. Germline CDR1 LNHNV, CDR2 YYDKDF (reference sequence). CDR3 sequence: CATSRDRAQPQHF. CDR3 nucleotides: TGTGCCACCAGCAGAGATCGGGCTCAGCCCCAGCATTTT.

The rearrangement joins TRBV30 to TRBJ2-3; D assignment may be TRBD1 or TRBD2 (6 bases each). Per the germline V gene, CDR1 is GTSNPN and CDR2 is SVGIG (reference sequence). The CDR3 spans 13 residues. CDR3 sequence: CAHARGPTDTQYF. The CDR3 DNA sequence: TGTGCACACGCCCGGGGGCCCACAGATACGCAGTATTTT.

The rearrangement links TRBV2 to TRBJ1-5, with D perhaps matching TRBD1 (5 bases). Looked up from germline, CDR1 is SNHLY and CDR2 is FYNNEI. The CDR3 length is 14 residues. With 3 bases removed from V and 6 bases from J, the gap between germline ends came to 12 bases. The DNA of the CDR3 is TGTGCCAGCAGTGATCGACAGTATAGTCAGCCCCAGCATTTT. It translates to CASSDRQYSQPQHF. Together with reference TRBV2 and TRBJ1-5, the CDR3 gives the full variable domain: EPEVTQTPSHQVTQMGQEVILRCVPISNHLYFYWYRQILGQKVEFLVSFYNNEISEKSEIFDDQFSVERPDGSNFTLKIRSTKLEDSAMYFCASSDRQYSQPQHFGDGTRLSIL.

J is TRBJ1-4 and V is TRBV5-4, with D possibly matching TRBD1 (6 bases). The germline gives CDR1 SGHNT, CDR2 YYREEE (reference sequence). With 0 bases removed from V and 7 bases from J, the gap between germline ends came to 10 bases. The CDR3 length is 14 residues. This CDR3 is CASSLEGDGEKLFF. The DNA for the CDR3 is TGTGCCAGCAGCTTGGAGGGGGACGGTGAAAAACTGTTTTTT.

The chain links TRBV5-4 to TRBJ1-6; 12 bases map to TRBD1. The CDR3 sequence is 16 residues long. Per the germline V gene, CDR1 is SGHNT and CDR2 is YYREEE (reference sequence). Trimming at V came to 4 bases and at J to 7 bases, leaving 6 bases not matched to a gene. The CDR3 protein is CASSTGQGARNSPLHF. DNA of the CDR3: TGTGCCAGCAGCACGGGACAGGGGGCCCGGAATTCACCCCTCCACTTT.

The chain links TRBV7-3 to TRBJ2-1; 9 positions agree with TRBD2. The CDR3 sequence is 16 residues long. Germline V gene lookup returns CDR1 SGHTA and CDR2 FQGTGA. Germline trimming cut 5 bases from V and 4 bases from J; bases unmatched to any gene: 9. CDR3 sequence (DNA): TGTGCCAGCAGCGGCGGGGGCAGCGGGGGGTACAATGAGCAGTTCTTC. Its protein is CASSGGGSGGYNEQFF. Full variable domain (missing parts from reference TRBV7-3 and TRBJ2-1): GAGVSQTPSNKVTEKGKYVELRCDPISGHTALYWYRQSLGQGPEFLIYFQGTGAADDSGLPNDRFFAVRPEGSVSTLKIQRTERGDSAVYLCASSGGGSGGYNEQFFGPGTRLTVL.

V gene TRBV4-2 combines with J gene TRBJ2-5, with 7 bases matching TRBD2. The CDR3 spans 15 residues. Looked up from germline, CDR1 is LGHNA and CDR2 is YNFKEQ. V dropped 0 bases and J dropped 5; count of bases not matched to a gene: 6. CDR3 amino acids: CASSQEVGGKETQYF. The CDR3 bases are TGTGCCAGCAGCCAAGAAGTGGGGGGGAAGGAGACCCAGTACTTC.

The CDR3, as DNA: TGTGCCAGCAGCCTGTCAAAACAGGGAAACACTGAAGCTTTCTTT. This sequence encodes CASSLSKQGNTEAFF. The chain employs TRBV7-3 and TRBJ1-1; tentatively, D is TRBD1 (6 bases). V lost 5 bases to trimming and J lost 2 bases, with 15 bases between them. CDR1 is SGHTA, CDR2 FQGTGA, per germline. The CDR3 is 15 amino acids.

This chain joins TRBV19 and TRBJ1-6; TRBD1 aligns across 7 bases. Germline values: CDR1 LNHDA, CDR2 SQIVND (reference sequence). Trimming removed 2 bases from V and 10 bases from J; junction bases left unmatched: 5. The CDR3 totals 14 residues. CDR3 region: CASSITGVSSPLHF. CDR3 sequence (DNA): TGTGCCAGTAGTATAACAGGGGTAAGCTCACCCCTCCACTTT.

The chain joins TRBV27 to TRBJ2-1, with 7 bases fitting TRBD1. The V segment lost 3 bases and the J segment 4 bases; nucleotides outside the gene matches: 12. This CDR3 has 17 residues. Germline loops: CDR1 MNHEY, CDR2 SMNVEV (reference sequence). The CDR3 DNA is TGTGCCAGCAGTTTTTCGGTAGGGGACAGAGGATACAATGAGCAGTTCTTC. This sequence encodes CASSFSVGDRGYNEQFF.